This T cell receptor beta chain was retrieved from a study of blood T cells in healthy people across ages. Then a second PCR, running about 6 to 11 cycles, was carried out with a sample-barcoded 5' primer and a J-beta primer mix. The study obtained at least 2.5 million CDR3-containing paired-end reads from every sample. Each CDR3 protein is one row after TCRdb ran MiXCR on the 5' RACE reads. The profile shows 1.8 million or so distinct CDR3 sequences, about two fifths of them singletons. Broader study findings: For the donors, CMV status was unknown and possibly confounded expanded clonotype changes.

The CDR3 is made up of 16 amino acids. The V end lost 5 bases, the J end lost 3 bases, and 20 bases lay between the germline ends. The V gene's germline CDR1 is ENHRY and CDR2 SYGVKD. Points on this clonotype: The antigen is unknown.

The clonotype originates from a human donor in good health. V is TRBV10-3 and J is TRBJ2-7; TRBD1 or TRBD2 may be the D gene (6 bases each). Sequenced material: blood. CDR3: CAISRRGGADYYEQYF. In nucleotides, the CDR3 is TGTGCCATCAGTCGCAGGGGCGGGGCAGACTACTACGAGCAGTACTTC.